This T cell receptor (beta chain) stems from a study of shared clonotypes between healthy human individuals. Study-wide findings and caveats: Among donors, sharing of clonotypes was expected to be affected by sequencing depth.

To note about this clone: What it binds is unknown.

Replicate PCRs from sorted subsets contained approximately 220 ng DNA, which is approximately 30,000 T cell genomes. Libraries were prepared by immunoSEQ multiplex PCR; TCRdb keeps only in-frame clonotypes and omits some of them. The sample has roughly 640,000 clones, roughly 97% seen once. The CDR3 sequence is 14 residues long. From germline, CDR1 is SGHDN and CDR2 FVKESK. Trimming at V came to 5 bases and at J to 6 bases, leaving 9 bases not matched to a gene. This receptor was obtained from a young woman in good health. The specimen sequenced was naive CD4+ T cells sorted from blood. Described subset: CD45RA+ positively selected. The chain has TRBV14 and TRBJ2-7, with 8 bases fitting TRBD1. CDR3 bases: TGTGCCAGCAGCTTAAGGACAGGGAGTGCCGAGCAGTACTTC. Encoded protein: CASSLRTGSAEQYF.